This T cell receptor (beta chain) comes out of a study of OX40 agonist ivuxolimab in advanced cancers. The overall study: Patients took ivuxolimab, an agonistic anti-OX40 (CD134) antibody.

CDR1 MGHRA and CDR2 YSYEKL come from the germline V gene. The CDR3 loop spans 15 amino acids. The J segment lost 4 bases and the V segment lost 0 bases, leaving 3 bases of the junction unmatched. Concerning this clone itself: Its antigen is not identified.

Autoimmune disease history or systemic immunosuppression was exclusionary. Regarding the study as a whole: CD8+ T cells (on average) carried more expanded clones than CD4+ T cells.

Profiled with immunoSEQ multiplex PCR; TCRdb holds only in-frame clones, not every one. The sample has 19,000 or so clones; about 80% are singletons. The receptor's source is an adult with an advanced solid tumor such as melanoma, head and neck, liver or kidney cancer. The material sequenced was CD4+ or CD8+ T cells sorted from blood, taken in a trial of the OX40 agonist ivuxolimab. The rearrangement uses TRBV4-1 and TRBJ2-7; 10 nucleotides line up with TRBD1. The CDR3 reads CASSQEDRGGYEQYF. CDR3 nucleotide sequence: TGCGCCAGCAGCCAAGAGGACAGGGGGGGTTACGAGCAGTACTTC.